Sequencing of this TCR beta chain was carried out in a study of T cell repertoires in cytomegalovirus infection. The wider study: Based on public TCR beta signatures, there were indications of CMV infection and of a matching HLA type.

This clonotype was observed a few times. The target antigen is unknown. TCRdb reprocessed the reads via MiXCR and lists one record per CDR3 protein. The data contain 400,000 or so distinct CDR3 sequences, 15% to 20% of them singletons. Broader study findings: In two of eight donors, the top clonotype was HLA-C-restricted CMV-specific. Adding up the frequency of public TCR beta families identified people who carried CMV plus the relevant HLA.

This CDR3 comprises 12 residues. Germline V gives CDR1 ENHRY, CDR2 SYGVKD. Trimming took 0 bases from V and 5 from J, leaving 4 bases between them. V gene TRBV10-3 combines with J gene TRBJ1-2; D call uncertain. The sequencing sample was made of PBMCs. This receptor was taken from a human donor in good health (CMV status not recorded). Some clones in this sample may be carry-over from other donors' samples. In nucleotides, the CDR3 is TGTGCCATCAGTGAGTCGCTTTATGGCTACACCTTC. It translates to CAISESLYGYTF.